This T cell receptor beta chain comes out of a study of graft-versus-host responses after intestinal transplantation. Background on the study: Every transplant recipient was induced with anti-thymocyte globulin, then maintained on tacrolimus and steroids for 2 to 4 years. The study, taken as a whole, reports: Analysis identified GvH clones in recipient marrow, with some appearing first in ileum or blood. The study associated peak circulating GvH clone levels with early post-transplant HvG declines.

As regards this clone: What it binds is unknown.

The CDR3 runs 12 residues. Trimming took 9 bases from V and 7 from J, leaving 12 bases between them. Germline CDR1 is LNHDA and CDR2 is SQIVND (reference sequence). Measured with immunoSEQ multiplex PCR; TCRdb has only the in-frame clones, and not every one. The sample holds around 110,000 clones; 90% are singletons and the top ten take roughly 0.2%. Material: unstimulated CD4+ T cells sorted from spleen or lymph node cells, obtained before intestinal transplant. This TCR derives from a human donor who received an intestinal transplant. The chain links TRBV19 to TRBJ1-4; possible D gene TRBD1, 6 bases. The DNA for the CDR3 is TGTGCCAGCAGGGGTGTAGGTGAAAAACTGTTTTTT. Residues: CASRGVGEKLFF.